The table lists the clone carrying this T cell receptor (beta chain) with a few counts. Antigen specificity is unknown. These data come from a study of identical twins. Whole-study results and caveats: Invariant MAIT and iNKT cells could partly confound zero-insertion analyses.

The CDR3 totals 13 residues. The germline V gene encodes CDR1 SGDLS and CDR2 YYNGEE. The V end was cut by 4 bases, the J end by 8 bases, with 16 bases between. TCRdb re-analysed the 5' RACE reads in MiXCR, keeping a single row per CDR3 protein. The sample comprises 700,000 or so distinct CDR3 sequences, around 20% of which are singletons, and 4% to 5.5% rests with the top ten. Separately, the same data were catalogued under a study of T cells expressing NK-cell markers. In that study: Sorted T-cell subsets CD3+CD56+NKG2C+, CD3+CD56+NKG2C- and CD3+CD56-NKG2C+ were TCR beta-sequenced. Seven sequenced donors out of eight were HCMV-seropositive, one seronegative. NKG2C+ dominant clonotype frequencies in six or seven donors were about 1.0-7.5% of CD8+ T cells.

This TCR was recovered from a woman between 18 and 29 years old in good health. The J gene is TRBJ2-7, the V gene TRBV9, with D unclear. Specimen: PBMCs. This CDR3 reads CASSSGPPSQQYF. CDR3 DNA: TGTGCCAGCAGCTCCGGGCCGCCTAGTCAGCAGTACTTC.